This T cell receptor beta chain came from a study of shared clonotypes between healthy human individuals. Across the study: A couple of women and a few men aged 18 to 49 served as donors.

After removal of 2 bases from V and 6 bases from J, the junction contained 13 bases not matched to a gene. Germline CDR1 is MNHEY and CDR2 is SMNVEV (reference sequence). The CDR3 runs 18 residues. Sequenced by immunoSEQ multiplex PCR; TCRdb stores in-frame clones only, minus some. The data hold about 460,000 clones, with 75% to 80% observed a single time. The specimen was PBMCs. The V call is TRBV27, the J call TRBJ2-2; TRBD1 agrees at 9 bases. This receptor was obtained from a middle-aged woman in good health. Some clones in this sample may be carry-over from other donors' samples. This chain's CDR3 is CASSLKVFGQGSAGELFF. The CDR3 DNA follows: TGTGCCAGCAGTTTAAAGGTCTTCGGACAGGGGAGCGCCGGGGAGCTGTTTTTT.